Listed here are 16 T cell receptor beta chains from one sample, sequenced in a study of identical twins (dated by TCRdb to the mid-2010s). The library was produced with 5' RACE. Sequenced on an Illumina HiSeq 2000. TCRdb's own reprocessing of the public reads used fastp at Q25 and MiXCR and kept productive beta chains. CDR3 protein duplicates are merged, each entry listing the most common genes and DNA. Counted in this sample were about 890,000 distinct CDR3 sequences; approximately 13% of them appeared once. Around 1.5% of the sample rests with the top ten. These data were also reused for a study on yellow fever vaccine responses in identical twins.

Material for sequencing was PBMCs. The receptors shown here come from a woman younger than 35 in good health.

This clonotype occurred many times. V is TRBV29-1 and J is TRBJ2-1; D is unresolved. There are 14 residues in the CDR3. CDR1 is SQVTM, CDR2 ANQGSEA, per germline. V was pared by 4 bases and J by 0 bases, with 10 bases between. CDR3 loop: CSVGSPRSYNEQFF. The DNA of the CDR3 is TGCAGCGTTGGGTCACCTCGCTCCTACAATGAGCAGTTCTTC.

The chain has TRBV24-1 and TRBJ2-1, with 11 bases matching TRBD2. CDR1 and CDR2 (germline): KGHDR, SFDVKD. The CDR3 has 18 residues. The V gene end was trimmed by 5 bases and the J gene end by 1 base; junction bases not matched to a gene: 9. The chain's CDR3 is CATSGRSTSGDSYNEQFF. CDR3 nucleotide sequence: TGTGCCACCAGTGGCCGCTCGACTAGCGGGGATTCCTACAATGAGCAGTTCTTC.

The chain combines TRBV7-2 with TRBJ2-3, with TRBD2 identical over 14 bases. This CDR3 is built from 17 residues. In germline, CDR1 is SGHTA, CDR2 FQGNSA. The J segment lost 4 bases and the V segment lost 5 bases, leaving 8 bases of the junction unmatched. The CDR3 nucleotides read TGTGCCAGCAGCGGTCGACTAGCGGGAGGGAGCGCAGATACGCAGTATTTT. This translates into CASSGRLAGGSADTQYF.

The DNA for the CDR3 is TGTGCCAGCAGTTTAGCGGGGACTAGCCGGTACGAGCAGTACTTC. Protein product: CASSLAGTSRYEQYF. The rearrangement uses TRBV12-3 or TRBV12-4 and TRBJ2-7; 9 positions match TRBD2. This CDR3 has 15 residues. Trimming took 0 bases from V and 4 from J; bases not matched to a gene: 4.

This clonotype was picked up a small number of times. The chain has TRBV20-1 and TRBJ2-3; the D gene is possibly TRBD2 (6 bases). Germline V gene data show CDR1 as DFQATT and CDR2 as SNEGSKA (reference sequence). Trimming stripped 6 bases from V and 0 bases from J, with 13 bases between. The CDR3 is made up of 14 amino acids. CDR3: CSAWRAGSTDTQYF. CDR3 DNA: TGCAGTGCCTGGAGGGCGGGAAGCACAGATACGCAGTATTTT.

The chain combines TRBV7-8 with TRBJ2-7; 9 bases are shared with TRBD2. Germline V gene lookup returns CDR1 SGHVS and CDR2 FQNEAQ. J was trimmed by 2 bases and V by 5 bases; bases with no gene match: 10. The CDR3 spans 16 residues. CDR3 sequence reads: CASSPRTSELPYEQYV. The CDR3 bases are TGTGCCAGCAGCCCTAGGACTAGCGAGTTACCCTACGAGCAGTACGTC.

This clonotype was seen repeatedly, ten times or more. This chain links TRBV10-3 with TRBJ1-2, with a weak D call TRBD1 (5 bases). The germline V and J ends were trimmed by 6 bases and 6 bases, with 8 bases remaining between them. Germline V gives CDR1 ENHRY, CDR2 SYGVKD. The CDR3 runs 11 residues. The CDR3 DNA reads as TGTGCCATCAGGCAGGGAGATGGCTACACCTTC. Translating gives CAIRQGDGYTF.

Only a few counts were recorded for this clonotype. This chain joins TRBV10-3 and TRBJ1-4; no firm D call. This CDR3 contains 15 residues. Trimming shortened V by 0 bases and J by 6 bases, and 11 bases separated the two germline ends. CDR1 ENHRY and CDR2 SYGVKD come from the germline V gene. The DNA for the CDR3 is TGTGCCATCAGTGAGTCTGCCAACGCGGATGAAAAACTGTTTTTT. Its translation is CAISESANADEKLFF.

A remark on this clonotype: A junction boundary mismatches the germline segment, possibly from a read error. The J gene is TRBJ1-1, the V gene TRBV6-1; 9 bases agree with TRBD1. Germline-derived CDR1 and CDR2 are MNHNS and SASEGT. The CDR3 is 16 amino acids. The CDR3 loop reads CASSDPRDREFDEASF. The CDR3 nucleotides are TGTGCCAGCAGTGATCCCCGGGACAGGGAGTTTGATGAAGCTTCCTTT.

This clonotype was picked up many times. The rearrangement links TRBV7-9 to TRBJ2-5; no reliable D call. Germline loops: CDR1 SEHNR, CDR2 FQNEAQ (reference sequence). V was clipped by 1 base and J by 5 bases, with 11 bases between them. The CDR3 loop spans 14 amino acids. CDR3 amino acids: CASSLVAGWETQYF. CDR3 bases: TGTGCCAGCAGCTTAGTGGCTGGATGGGAGACCCAGTACTTC.

DNA for the CDR3: TGTGCCAGCAGTACAACAGGGTCCGAGACCCAGTACTTC. Residues: CASSTTGSETQYF. The chain is built from TRBV11-3 and TRBJ2-5; tentative D call: TRBD1 (6 bases). Germline CDR1 SGHNT, CDR2 YENEEA. Between the trimmed V and J ends, which lost 6 bases and 5 bases, there was a span of 13 bases. The CDR3 is 13 amino acids. The whole variable domain, remainder taken from reference TRBV11-3 and TRBJ2-5, is EAGVVQSPRYKIIEKKQPVAFWCNPISGHNTLYWYLQNLGQGPELLIRYENEEAVDDSQLPKDRFSAERLKGVDSTLKIQPAELGDSAVYLCASSTTGSETQYFGPGTRLLVL.

The J gene is TRBJ1-4, the V gene TRBV5-5; tentatively, D is TRBD1 (6 bases). The V gene's germline CDR1 is SGHKS and CDR2 YYEKEE (reference sequence). V dropped 2 bases and J dropped 0 bases, with 11 bases sitting between them. The CDR3 has 16 residues. The CDR3 protein is CASSFNPGATNEKLFF. The DNA of the CDR3 is TGTGCCAGCAGCTTCAACCCAGGGGCAACTAATGAAAAACTGTTTTTT.

The chain carries TRBV29-1 and TRBJ2-1, with 7 positions matching TRBD1. The V gene's germline CDR1 is SQVTM and CDR2 ANQGSEA. Trimming at V came to 4 bases and at J to 3 bases, leaving 9 bases not matched to a gene. This CDR3 contains 15 residues. The CDR3 DNA is TGCAGCGTTGTCCTCACCCGGACAGGCTACAATGAGCAGTTCTTC. This gives the protein CSVVLTRTGYNEQFF.

The chain combines TRBV7-9 with TRBJ1-3; maybe TRBD1 (6 bases). The germline V and J ends were trimmed by 4 bases and 4 bases, with 17 bases remaining between them. This CDR3 is 16 amino acids long. Germline values: CDR1 SEHNR, CDR2 FQNEAQ (reference sequence). The CDR3 DNA follows: TGTGCCAGCAGCTCGTCCGGGGGGCCCGGAGGAAACACCATATATTTT. Its translation is CASSSSGGPGGNTIYF.

CDR3 bases: TGTGCCAGCAGTTACACCGTTGGACGGGGGAACACAGATACGCAGTATTTT. Translation: CASSYTVGRGNTDTQYF. J is TRBJ2-3 and V is TRBV6-5, with a weak D call TRBD2 (6 bases). From germline, CDR1 is MNHEY and CDR2 SVGAGI. The V end lost 2 bases, the J end lost 2 bases, and 17 bases lay between the germline ends. This CDR3 is 17 amino acids long.

This clonotype turned up a few times. J is TRBJ1-3 and V is TRBV6-1, with 9 nucleotides matching TRBD1. Per the germline V gene, CDR1 is MNHNS and CDR2 is SASEGT. The CDR3 is 15 amino acids. Losses at the gene ends were 4 bases for V and 2 bases for J; bases not matched to a gene: 3. The CDR3 DNA sequence: TGTGCCAGCAGTGGACGACAGGGGGCTGGAAACACCATATATTTT. Its translation: CASSGRQGAGNTIYF.